Below are 22 T cell receptor beta chains sequenced from a single sample in a study of shared clonotypes between healthy human individuals (TCRdb year 2020). The method behind the library was the immunoSEQ multiplex PCR assay. TCRdb provides this immuneACCESS table in a form limited to in-frame rearrangements. Some clones are lacking; in checked studies, under half of them reflect an unresolved V gene, and why the rest are absent is not known. A total of about 2.3 million clones appear in this sample, 80% to 95% of them only once. The ten largest make up 0.3% to 0.4% of the sample. The sequenced sample was naive CD4+ T cells from PBMCs. This specimen's cell subset or site label, per the study, means: CD45RA+ positively selected. The receptors were sampled from a young man in good health. Some clones in this sample may be carry-over from other donors' samples.

The rearrangement links TRBV6-5 to TRBJ1-4, with no clear D. Trimming took off 6 bases at V and 7 bases at J, with 9 bases between the two ends. CDR1 is MNHEY and CDR2 is SVGAGI in the germline V gene. There are 12 residues in the CDR3. The CDR3 bases are TGTGCCAGCAGGACACGGGCTGAAAAACTGTTTTTT. Its translation is CASRTRAEKLFF.

The chain recombines TRBV28 with TRBJ2-2; maybe TRBD1 (5 bases). V was pared by 2 bases and J by 3 bases, with 10 bases between. CDR3 size: 15 residues. Germline V gene lookup returns CDR1 MDHEN and CDR2 SYDVKM. The CDR3, as DNA: TGTGCCAGCAGTTTACGACAGATCTACACCGGGGAGCTGTTTTTT. It is translated as CASSLRQIYTGELFF.

The rearrangement joins TRBV19 to TRBJ1-5, with D unresolved. V gave up 5 bases and J gave up 9 bases, with 14 bases separating them. The CDR3 is made up of 13 amino acids. The V gene's germline CDR1 is LNHDA and CDR2 SQIVND (reference sequence). Here the CDR3 reads CASSSRSESPQHF. CDR3 in DNA: TGTGCCAGTAGTTCCCGGTCCGAATCGCCCCAGCATTTT.

The genes are TRBV16 and TRBJ1-2; unclear D gene. The CDR3 is made up of 14 amino acids. Trimming left V 0 bases short and J 3 bases short, with 8 bases between. The germline gives CDR1 KGHSY, CDR2 FQNENV. The CDR3 nucleotides are TGTGCCAGCAGCCAATCGTGGCAGGACTATGGCTACACCTTC. This sequence encodes CASSQSWQDYGYTF. The variable domain in full, with the rest retrieved from reference TRBV16 and TRBJ1-2, is GEEVAQTPKHLVRGEGQKAKLYCAPIKGHSYVFWYQQVLKNEFKFLISFQNENVFDETGMPKERFSAKCLPNSPCSLEIQATKLEDSAVYFCASSQSWQDYGYTFGSGTRLTVV.

This clone has only one observation. V usage is TRBV28 and J usage is TRBJ1-5, with TRBD1 identical over 9 bases. CDR1 is MDHEN and CDR2 is SYDVKM in the germline V gene. The CDR3 consists of 14 residues. J gave up 9 bases and V 5 bases, and 8 bases lay outside the gene matches. The CDR3 is CASSSGQGRLPQHF. The CDR3 coding sequence is TGTGCCAGCAGTAGCGGACAGGGGAGATTGCCCCAGCATTTT.

The DNA of the CDR3 is TGCGCCAGCAGTGAGTCGACTGGACTAGCTGCTACCTACGAGCAGTACTTC. Amino acid sequence: CASSESTGLAATYEQYF. The V gene is TRBV10-1, the J gene TRBJ2-7; 8 nucleotides agree with TRBD2. Per germline, CDR1 WNHNN and CDR2 SYGVQD (reference sequence). Trimming removed 0 bases from V and 2 bases from J; junction bases left unmatched: 9. This CDR3 is built from 17 residues.

The V gene is TRBV13, the J gene TRBJ2-7; 7 bases are a match to TRBD2. The germline V gene has CDR1 PRHDT and CDR2 FYEKMQ (reference sequence). V trimming: 7 bases; J trimming: 1 base; junction bases outside the gene matches: 10. The CDR3 spans 15 residues. CDR3 residues: CASTQRASGSYEQYF. The CDR3 DNA is TGTGCCAGCACCCAAAGGGCTAGCGGATCCTACGAGCAGTACTTC.

The rearrangement uses TRBV18 and TRBJ2-5, with a possible D match to TRBD1 (5 bases). CDR1 is KGHSH and CDR2 is LQKENI in the germline V gene. The CDR3 extends over 15 amino acids. V was clipped by 3 bases and J by 5 bases, with 16 bases between them. CDR3 protein: CASSPFHAGMETQYF. For the CDR3, the DNA is TGTGCCAGCTCACCTTTCCACGCAGGGATGGAGACCCAGTACTTC.

The chain couples TRBV7-2 to TRBJ2-2; 7 nucleotides align to TRBD2. CDR3 length: 19 amino acids. Germline CDR1 and CDR2: SGHTA and FQGNSA. Germline trimming cut 2 bases from V and 2 bases from J; bases unmatched to any gene: 14. The DNA of the CDR3 is TGTGCCAGCAGCTTAAGGCTTCTCGGCAGCGGGGATAACACCGGGGAGCTGTTTTTT. This gives the protein CASSLRLLGSGDNTGELFF.

V is TRBV28 and J is TRBJ2-4; tentatively, D is TRBD1 or TRBD2 (5 bases each). CDR1 and CDR2 (germline): MDHEN, SYDVKM. Trimming took off 8 bases at V and 0 bases at J, with 11 bases between the two ends. This CDR3 has 14 amino acids. CDR3 region: CASLPGGAKNIQYF. CDR3 DNA sequence: TGTGCCAGCCTTCCTGGGGGAGCCAAAAACATTCAGTACTTC.

V and J are TRBV4-3 and TRBJ2-5; D assignment may be TRBD1 or TRBD2 (5 bases each). V gave up 1 base and J gave up 2 bases, with 8 bases separating them. CDR1 is LGHNA, CDR2 YSLEER, per germline. The CDR3 totals 14 residues. CDR3 coding DNA: TGCGCCAGCAGCCAAGGGGGCGGGCAAGAGACCCAGTACTTC. Its translation is CASSQGGGQETQYF.

Of note for this clone: This sample includes further DNA sequences coding for the same CDR3. The genes are TRBV6-5 and TRBJ1-2; TRBD1 matches at 7 bases. Germline values: CDR1 MNHEY, CDR2 SVGAGI. The trim removed 6 bases at V and 2 bases at J, leaving 3 bases unmatched. The CDR3 loop spans 13 amino acids. CDR3: CASSLQGNYGYTF. The CDR3 coding sequence is TGTGCCAGCAGCTTACAGGGGAACTATGGCTACACCTTC.

The J gene is TRBJ2-3, the V gene TRBV6-1, with TRBD1 matching over 8 bases. Germline loops: CDR1 MNHNS, CDR2 SASEGT. The CDR3 extends over 15 amino acids. Trimming cost V 6 bases and J 3 bases; bases outside gene matches: 8. In nucleotides, the CDR3 is TGTGCCAGCAGCAGGACAGGGTCAGCGACAGATACGCAGTATTTT. It is translated as CASSRTGSATDTQYF.

About this clone: The sample holds other DNA sequences that translate to the same CDR3. The chain joins TRBV11-2 to TRBJ2-5, with D tentatively TRBD1 (6 bases). Germline V gene sequence: CDR1 SGHAT, CDR2 FQNNGV. V shed 3 bases and J shed 2 bases, with 7 bases lying between them. The CDR3 extends over 13 amino acids. The DNA for the CDR3 is TGTGCCAGCAGCTTTGGGACACAAGAGACCCAGTACTTC. Amino acid sequence: CASSFGTQETQYF.

CDR3 DNA: TGTGCCAGCAGTTTATTATTTGGAAACACCATATATTTT. It yields the protein CASSLLFGNTIYF. The chain has TRBV28 and TRBJ1-3; D not resolved. Looked up from germline, CDR1 is MDHEN and CDR2 is SYDVKM. V gave up 1 base and J gave up 3 bases, with 4 bases separating them. The CDR3 loop spans 13 amino acids. Full variable domain (remainder filled in from reference TRBV28 and TRBJ1-3): DVKVTQSSRYLVKRTGEKVFLECVQDMDHENMFWYRQDPGLGLRLIYFSYDVKMKEKGDIPEGYSVSREKKERFSLILESASTNQTSMYLCASSLLFGNTIYFGEGSWLTVV.

The chain carries TRBV29-1 and TRBJ1-2, with 7 bases lining up with TRBD1. This CDR3 comprises 13 residues. The germline V gene has CDR1 SQVTM and CDR2 ANQGSEA. V was pared by 6 bases and J by 0 bases, with 4 bases of the junction left unmatched. The CDR3 sequence is CSVGQAANYGYTF. Written as DNA, the CDR3 is TGCAGCGTCGGACAGGCAGCTAACTATGGCTACACCTTC.

The J gene is TRBJ2-7, the V gene TRBV7-8, with 10 bases fitting TRBD2. This CDR3 has 15 residues. CDR1 and CDR2 from the germline V gene are SGHVS and FQNEAQ. Losses at the gene ends were 4 bases for V and 6 bases for J; bases not matched to a gene: 9. DNA for the CDR3: TGTGCCAGCAGCTCGCAAGCGGGAGGGCCCGGCGAGCAGTACTTC. Translation gives CASSSQAGGPGEQYF.

This clone was seen just once. The chain is built from TRBV7-9 and TRBJ1-1, with 7 nucleotides matching TRBD1. The CDR3 extends over 14 amino acids. The V segment lost 5 bases and the J segment 6 bases; nucleotides outside the gene matches: 9. Germline V gene data show CDR1 as SEHNR and CDR2 as FQNEAQ (reference sequence). The CDR3 region is CASSPRQGVSEAFF. The CDR3 DNA is TGTGCCAGCAGCCCTAGACAGGGAGTCTCTGAAGCTTTCTTT. Combining the CDR3 with reference TRBV7-9 and TRBJ1-1 gives the whole variable domain DTGVSQNPRHKITKRGQNVTFRCDPISEHNRLYWYRQTLGQGPEFLTYFQNEAQLEKSRLLSDRFSAERPKGSFSTLEIQRTEQGDSAMYLCASSPRQGVSEAFFGQGTRLTVV.

This chain uses TRBV5-1 with TRBJ1-4, with D tentatively TRBD1 (6 bases). V was trimmed by 4 bases and J by 8 bases, leaving 18 bases between them. CDR1 and CDR2 (germline): SGHRS, YFSETQ. This CDR3 spans 15 amino acids. The CDR3 is CASSPGEAGGEKLFF. The CDR3 region has the DNA TGCGCCAGCAGCCCAGGGGAAGCGGGGGGCGAAAAACTGTTTTTT. The variable domain in full, completed from reference TRBV5-1 and TRBJ1-4, reads KAGVTQTPRYLIKTRGQQVTLSCSPISGHRSVSWYQQTPGQGLQFLFEYFSETQRNKGNFPGRFSGRQFSNSRSEMNVSTLELGDSALYLCASSPGEAGGEKLFFGSGTQLSVL.

To note about this clone: This sample also contains other DNA sequences that code for the same CDR3. The gene calls are TRBV14 and TRBJ2-3; no reliable D call. The germline gives CDR1 SGHDN, CDR2 FVKESK. The CDR3 contains 11 residues. The V gene lost 3 bases and the J gene lost 6 bases, with 4 bases spanning the gap. The CDR3: CASSHGDTQYF. The CDR3 nucleotides are TGTGCCAGCAGCCACGGGGATACGCAGTATTTT. The full variable domain, with the rest looked up from reference TRBV14 and TRBJ2-3, is EAGVTQFPSHSVIEKGQTVTLRCDPISGHDNLYWYRRVMGKEIKFLLHFVKESKQDESGMPNNRFLAERTGGTYSTLKVQPAELEDSGVYFCASSHGDTQYFGPGTRLTVL.

This clone turned up a few times. The J gene is TRBJ1-1, the V gene TRBV25-1; D is unresolved. Germline loops: CDR1 MGHDK, CDR2 SYGVNS. Trimming shortened V by 5 bases and J by 14 bases, and 18 bases separated the two germline ends. The CDR3 is 12 amino acids. This CDR3 is CASSLDIPHLFF. CDR3 coding DNA: TGTGCCAGCAGTCTAGACATCCCTCACCTATTCTTT.

The chain employs TRBV9 and TRBJ2-5, with D possibly called TRBD1 or TRBD2 (6 bases each). With 3 bases removed from V and 13 bases from J, the gap between germline ends came to 13 bases. Germline-derived CDR1 and CDR2 are SGDLS and YYNGEE. This CDR3 contains 11 residues. The CDR3 sequence: CASSGGATLYF. The CDR3 coding sequence is TGTGCCAGCAGCGGGGGGGCTACCTTGTACTTC. Together with reference TRBV9 and TRBJ2-5, the CDR3 gives the full variable domain: DSGVTQTPKHLITATGQRVTLRCSPRSGDLSVYWYQQSLDQGLQFLIQYYNGEERAKGNILERFSAQQFPDLHSELNLSSLELGDSALYFCASSGGATLYFGPGTRLLVL.